This T cell receptor beta chain derives from a study of control samples from healthy donors and cancer patients. This clone was counted a single time. Clones were read by immunoSEQ multiplex PCR, and TCRdb kept only the in-frame ones, dropping some. The sample has around 200,000 clones, roughly 93% seen once. Looked up from germline, CDR1 is KGHSH and CDR2 is LQKENI. The CDR3 is 15 amino acids. J was trimmed by 7 bases and V by 3 bases; bases with no gene match: 6. This sequence joins TRBV18 and TRBJ2-2; TRBD1 matches 9 bases. The origin of this receptor is a man between 18 and 35 years old in good health. Sequenced material: blood. CDR3 protein: CASSPGTGYDGELFF. The CDR3 DNA reads TGTGCCAGCTCACCCGGGACAGGGTATGACGGGGAGCTGTTTTTT. The whole variable domain, filled in from reference TRBV18 and TRBJ2-2, reads NAGVMQNPRHLVRRRGQEARLRCSPMKGHSHVYWYRQLPEEGLKFMVYLQKENIIDESGMPKERFSAEFPKEGPSILRIQQVVRGDSAAYFCASSPGTGYDGELFFGEGSRLTVL.